The source of this TCR beta chain is a study of cytomegalovirus exposure and HLA in healthy donors. Germline CDR1 ENHRY, CDR2 SYGVKD. The CDR3 runs to 11 residues. The V end lost 6 bases, the J end lost 2 bases, and 4 bases lay between the germline ends. Though nominally healthy at sampling, donors likely had unrecorded immune exposures. Study results and caveats: Across donors, sequencing depth was assumed by presence/absence analyses to be roughly uniform.

Turning to this clone: The antigen remains undetermined.

Researchers ran the PCR with 60 Vbeta and 13 Jbeta primers. Repertoires were generated with immunoSEQ multiplex PCR, while TCRdb's copy carries only in-frame clones and drops some. The sample has 200,000 or so clones, 76% seen once; the top ten hold 0.63%. The clonotype comes from a young man in good health and CMV-seronegative. V usage is TRBV10-3 and J usage is TRBJ2-5; D is undetermined. Input material: PBMCs. CDR3 in amino acids: CAISAQETQYF. The CDR3 DNA is TGTGCCATCAGCGCGCAAGAGACCCAGTACTTC.